The 26 T cell receptor beta chains given below trace back to one sample, sequenced in a study of beta chain features in type 1 diabetes. The whole isolated RNA underwent reverse transcription, so sequencing captured expressed TCRB transcripts. TCRdb's table, derived via immunoSEQ multiplex PCR, lists solely in-frame clones and lacks some. The data contain a few hundred thousand clones, more than 12% of them seen just once; the ten biggest clones take up under 0.02%. The sample consisted of naive CD4+ T cells from blood. Receptor source: a woman between 18 and 29 years old in good health.

This sequence joins TRBV11-2 and TRBJ2-7, with D tentatively TRBD2 (6 bases). The CDR3 has 14 residues. Germline lookup yields CDR1 SGHAT and CDR2 FQNNGV. The V end was cut by 4 bases, the J end by 8 bases, with 18 bases between. The CDR3, as DNA: TGTGCCAGCAGCTACCCTTACGCGGGGTCAAAGCAGTACTTC. Protein: CASSYPYAGSKQYF.

The gene calls are TRBV5-4 and TRBJ2-2; D unclear. The ends were cut back, 1 base at V and 5 bases at J, with 12 bases in the middle. The CDR3 covers 15 residues. Germline loops: CDR1 SGHNT, CDR2 YYREEE (reference sequence). CDR3 bases: TGTGCCAGCAGCTTGTTACAGACCCGAACCGGGGAGCTGTTTTTT. This codes for CASSLLQTRTGELFF.

The CDR3 DNA follows: TGTGCCAGCATCCCCTGGGTGGTGGGCCCCTCCGAGCAGTACTTC. Translated, it gives CASIPWVVGPSEQYF. The J gene is TRBJ2-7, the V gene TRBV2; no definite D call. V was trimmed by 7 bases and J by 6 bases, leaving 22 bases between them. The CDR3 length is 15 residues. Germline V gene lookup returns CDR1 SNHLY and CDR2 FYNNEI.

This clone turned up a few times. This CDR3 is CASSGQGLHEQYF. CDR3 nucleotides: TGTGCCAGCAGCGGACAGGGGCTTCACGAGCAGTACTTC. The rearrangement links TRBV7-9 to TRBJ2-7, with 9 bases lining up with TRBD1. Germline lookup yields CDR1 SEHNR and CDR2 FQNEAQ (reference sequence). V lost 5 bases and J lost 5; bases outside the gene matches: 4. There are 13 residues in the CDR3.

This clone came up a few times. V and J are TRBV29-1 and TRBJ1-1, with a tentative D call TRBD1 (5 bases). Per germline, CDR1 SQVTM and CDR2 ANQGSEA. The CDR3 has 14 amino acids. The CDR3 coding sequence is TGCACCGTAGGGGCCCAGGAAGAGCACACTGAAGCTTTCTTT. Its translation: CTVGAQEEHTEAFF.

This chain connects TRBV11-3 to TRBJ2-5, with no clear D. The germline gives CDR1 SGHNT, CDR2 YENEEA. The ends were cut back, 5 bases at V and 4 bases at J, with 11 bases in the middle. This CDR3 contains 13 residues. CDR3 residues: CASSPRFGETQYF. CDR3 bases: TGTGCCAGCAGCCCCCGGTTTGGAGAGACCCAGTACTTC.

The table lists this clone with a few counts. This CDR3 is missing its conserved last phenylalanine or tryptophan, likely due to a read error. It is unclear where the CDR3 begins or ends on the DNA, so no DNA is shown, and the CDR3 is as TCRdb lists it. The V and J genes are TRBV6-1 and TRBJ2-7; TRBD1 is the table's D call and was not checked against the DNA. The CDR3 is 12 residues long, ends included. Germline CDR1 and CDR2: MNHNS and SASEGT. Here the CDR3 reads CASSNLNGQGRY.

The sample holds a few counts of this clone. The chain links TRBV5-1 to TRBJ1-4, with D possibly being TRBD1 (6 bases). There are 14 residues in the CDR3. Trimming shortened V by 1 base and J by 5 bases, and 9 bases separated the two germline ends. Germline-derived CDR1 and CDR2 are SGHRS and YFSETQ. The CDR3 DNA reads TGCGCCAGCAGCTTGTCCAGGGGAAATGAAAAACTGTTTTTT. It specifies CASSLSRGNEKLFF.

The V call is TRBV14, the J call TRBJ2-1; a possible D gene is TRBD2 (5 bases). The germline gives CDR1 SGHDN, CDR2 FVKESK. CDR3 size: 15 residues. V lost 4 bases and J lost 0, with 10 bases in between. The CDR3 reads CASSPRTLSYNEQFF. The CDR3 DNA is TGTGCCAGCAGCCCCCGGACTCTCTCCTACAATGAGCAGTTCTTC.

This chain's CDR3 is CASSYGDRAYEQYF. The DNA for the CDR3 is TGTGCCAGCAGTTACGGCGACAGGGCCTACGAGCAGTACTTC. The gene calls are TRBV6-6 and TRBJ2-7; 7 nucleotides align to TRBD1. J was trimmed by 2 bases and V by 2 bases; bases with no gene match: 3. Germline V gives CDR1 MNHNY, CDR2 SVGAGI (reference sequence). This CDR3 region has 14 residues.

The chain is built from TRBV7-9 and TRBJ1-1; D is ambiguous. The CDR3 has 14 amino acids. V lost 1 base and J 5 bases, leaving 11 bases between the germline ends. Per the germline V gene, CDR1 is SEHNR and CDR2 is FQNEAQ (reference sequence). The CDR3 loop reads CASSLVQPGTEAFF. The CDR3 bases are TGTGCCAGCAGCTTAGTACAGCCTGGGACTGAAGCTTTCTTT. Full variable domain (outside the CDR3, taken from reference TRBV7-9 and TRBJ1-1): DTGVSQNPRHKITKRGQNVTFRCDPISEHNRLYWYRQTLGQGPEFLTYFQNEAQLEKSRLLSDRFSAERPKGSFSTLEIQRTEQGDSAMYLCASSLVQPGTEAFFGQGTRLTVV.

This clone was seen only a few times. The gene calls are TRBV29-1 and TRBJ2-5; TRBD2 agrees at 15 bases. Germline lookup yields CDR1 SQVTM and CDR2 ANQGSEA. The length of the CDR3 is 15 residues. Trimming cost V 7 bases and J 11 bases; bases outside gene matches: 14. This chain's CDR3 is CSARTSGRVRGEQYF. DNA for the CDR3: TGCAGCGCCCGGACTAGCGGGAGGGTCAGAGGGGAGCAGTACTTC.

This chain links TRBV30 with TRBJ1-6; a possible D gene is TRBD1 (5 bases). V lost 3 bases, J lost 18 bases, and 15 bases lay in between. This CDR3 is built from 11 residues. The germline CDR1 and CDR2 sequences are GTSNPN and SVGIG (reference sequence). The CDR3 DNA follows: TGTGCCTGGAGCCAGGGCTCTTCCGGCCACTTT. This translates into CAWSQGSSGHF.

This clone was counted a few times. This CDR3 reads CASSLGDRVYEQYF. In DNA, the CDR3 is TGTGCCAGCAGCTTAGGGGACAGGGTCTACGAGCAGTACTTC. This chain connects TRBV7-9 to TRBJ2-7; 9 nucleotides match TRBD1. The CDR3 runs 14 residues. Germline V gives CDR1 SEHNR, CDR2 FQNEAQ (reference sequence). Losses at the gene ends were 1 base for V and 3 bases for J; bases not matched to a gene: 1. Filled out from reference TRBV7-9 and TRBJ2-7, the complete variable domain reads DTGVSQNPRHKITKRGQNVTFRCDPISEHNRLYWYRQTLGQGPEFLTYFQNEAQLEKSRLLSDRFSAERPKGSFSTLEIQRTEQGDSAMYLCASSLGDRVYEQYFGPGTRLTVT.

V and J are TRBV7-9 and TRBJ2-5; 14 bases map to TRBD2. CDR3 length equals 17 residues. Germline CDR1 reads SEHNR; CDR2 reads FQNEAQ (reference sequence). The ends lost 7 bases at V and 4 bases at J; junction bases unmatched: 11. CDR3 region: CASTHTGTSGSGETQYF. CDR3 coding DNA: TGTGCCAGCACCCATACCGGGACTAGCGGGAGCGGAGAGACCCAGTACTTC.

The DNA of the CDR3 is TGTGCCAGCAGCGTAACAATGAACACCGGGGAGCTGTTTTTT. Its protein is CASSVTMNTGELFF. The V and J genes are TRBV9 and TRBJ2-2; no clear D. Between the trimmed V and J ends, which lost 1 base and 1 base, there was a span of 5 bases. The CDR3 totals 14 residues. Germline-derived CDR1 and CDR2 are SGDLS and YYNGEE.

This chain links TRBV5-1 with TRBJ1-2; D not resolved. The CDR3 length is 14 residues. The germline V gene has CDR1 SGHRS and CDR2 YFSETQ. Trimming left V 1 base short and J 0 bases short, with 7 bases between. The CDR3 sequence is CASSLSGPNYGYTF. The CDR3 bases are TGCGCCAGCAGCTTGAGTGGGCCTAACTATGGCTACACCTTC.

This clone appeared a few times. The chain is built from TRBV29-1 and TRBJ1-5, with 8 bases aligning to TRBD1. CDR3 length equals 13 residues. V lost 4 bases, J lost 6 bases, and 5 bases stayed unmatched. The germline V gene encodes CDR1 SQVTM and CDR2 ANQGSEA. This CDR3 reads CSVVQGAGQPQHF. The CDR3 DNA reads as TGCAGCGTTGTGCAGGGGGCGGGTCAGCCCCAGCATTTT. The complete variable domain, with remaining parts taken from reference TRBV29-1 and TRBJ1-5, reads SAVISQKPSRDICQRGTSLTIQCQVDSQVTMMFWYRQQPGQSLTLIATANQGSEATYESGFVIDKFPISRPNLTFSTLTVSNMSPEDSSIYLCSVVQGAGQPQHFGDGTRLSIL.

This clone was seen more than once but under ten times. The gene calls are TRBV30 and TRBJ2-5; a weak D match, TRBD2 (7 bases). CDR1 is GTSNPN and CDR2 is SVGIG in the germline V gene (reference sequence). The CDR3 is made up of 16 amino acids. Trimming removed 1 base at V and 5 bases at J, with 20 bases between. The CDR3 sequence is CAWSDLEGEGGETQYF. DNA of the CDR3: TGTGCCTGGAGTGACTTAGAGGGGGAGGGTGGCGAGACCCAGTACTTC.

This clone was seen a few times. The genes are TRBV28 and TRBJ2-5, with D tentatively TRBD1 (6 bases). The germline V and J ends were trimmed by 4 bases and 4 bases, with 10 bases remaining between them. This CDR3 spans 13 amino acids. CDR1 is MDHEN, CDR2 SYDVKM, per germline. CDR3 DNA: TGTGCCAGCAGTTCCACAGGGATAGAGACCCAGTACTTC. This translates into CASSSTGIETQYF. Supplemented by reference TRBV28 and TRBJ2-5, the full variable domain reads DVKVTQSSRYLVKRTGEKVFLECVQDMDHENMFWYRQDPGLGLRLIYFSYDVKMKEKGDIPEGYSVSREKKERFSLILESASTNQTSMYLCASSSTGIETQYFGPGTRLLVL.

The chain is built from TRBV7-9 and TRBJ2-5; D uncertain. Germline lookup yields CDR1 SEHNR and CDR2 FQNEAQ (reference sequence). CDR3 length equals 15 residues. Trimming took off 8 bases at V and 4 bases at J, with 20 bases between the two ends. CDR3 nucleotide sequence: TGTGCCAGCGGCGGTGGCAGCTCGTTTGGAGAGACCCAGTACTTC. Encoded protein: CASGGGSSFGETQYF.

The chain couples TRBV4-1 to TRBJ2-1; TRBD2 agrees at 8 bases. The ends lost 2 bases at V and 5 bases at J; junction bases unmatched: 8. The V gene's germline CDR1 is MGHRA and CDR2 YSYEKL. The CDR3 is made up of 16 amino acids. The CDR3, as DNA: TGCGCCAGCAGCCAATTCCGGAGTAGCGGGAACAATGAGCAGTTCTTC. Translated: CASSQFRSSGNNEQFF.

The table lists this clone with a few counts. J is TRBJ2-7 and V is TRBV28; a possible D gene is TRBD1 (6 bases). In germline, CDR1 is MDHEN, CDR2 SYDVKM. Trimming shortened V by 4 bases and J by 3 bases, and 16 bases separated the two germline ends. The CDR3 runs 15 residues. In DNA form, the CDR3 reads TGTGCCAGCAGTTCCGCCCAGGGGACGGTCTACGAGCAGTACTTC. It yields the protein CASSSAQGTVYEQYF. The full variable domain, rest sourced from reference TRBV28 and TRBJ2-7, is DVKVTQSSRYLVKRTGEKVFLECVQDMDHENMFWYRQDPGLGLRLIYFSYDVKMKEKGDIPEGYSVSREKKERFSLILESASTNQTSMYLCASSSAQGTVYEQYFGPGTRLTVT.

J is TRBJ2-3 and V is TRBV5-4; 10 nucleotides agree with TRBD2. Per germline, CDR1 SGHNT and CDR2 YYREEE (reference sequence). V lost 3 bases and J lost 3; bases outside the gene matches: 10. The CDR3 extends over 17 amino acids. Here the CDR3 reads CASSSLAGAPRTDTQYF. The CDR3 DNA reads as TGTGCCAGCAGCTCCCTAGCGGGAGCCCCCCGTACAGATACGCAGTATTTT.

This clone was counted between two and nine times. This chain connects TRBV21-1 to TRBJ2-1; TRBD2, the table's D call, lacks a check against the DNA. TRBV21-1 is tagged as a pseudogene. The length of the CDR3 is 16 residues. CDR3 DNA sequence: TGTGCCAGCAGCCCTGGAGAGAGGTTCCCCTACAATGAGCAGTTCTTC. This encodes CASSPGERFPYNEQFF.

This clone has just a few counts. The chain carries TRBV7-8 and TRBJ1-1, with 8 bases identical to TRBD1. Germline V gene sequence: CDR1 SGHVS, CDR2 FQNEAQ. V lost 8 bases and J lost 0; bases outside the gene matches: 8. The CDR3 runs 15 residues. The CDR3 coding sequence is TGTGCCAGCGGAGGGCGGACAGGGTTGAACACTGAAGCTTTCTTT. This gives the protein CASGGRTGLNTEAFF.